This passage covers 19 T cell receptor beta chains from one sample sequenced in a study of technical replicates of blood from several donors. Sequenced by immunoSEQ multiplex PCR; TCRdb stores in-frame clones only, minus some. The profile shows approximately 81,000 clones, around 96% of them singletons. The sample consisted of T cells isolated from PBMCs. Source of these receptors: a human donor in good health.

This clone was detected once. The CDR3 reads CSVQDSSYEQYF. As DNA, the CDR3 is TGCAGCGTACAAGACAGCTCCTACGAGCAGTACTTC. The genes are TRBV29-1 and TRBJ2-7, with D maybe TRBD1 (5 bases). This CDR3 is built from 12 residues. Trimming pared 6 bases from V and 0 bases from J, leaving 9 bases between. Germline V lookup: CDR1 SQVTM, CDR2 ANQGSEA.

V usage is TRBV6-5 and J usage is TRBJ2-1; D is ambiguous. Germline lookup yields CDR1 MNHEY and CDR2 SVGAGI. The CDR3 has 11 residues. The V end was cut by 5 bases, the J end by 9 bases, with 8 bases between. The CDR3 sequence is CASSVQVEQFF. CDR3 sequence (DNA): TGTGCCAGCAGTGTTCAGGTTGAGCAGTTCTTC.

The chain recombines TRBV29-1 with TRBJ2-5; tentative D call: TRBD2 (6 bases). The CDR3 has 12 amino acids. V dropped 7 bases and J dropped 4 bases, with 13 bases sitting between them. Germline-derived CDR1 and CDR2 are SQVTM and ANQGSEA. The CDR3, as DNA: TGCAGCGGGACCGGGAGAAGAGAGACCCAGTACTTC. It specifies CSGTGRRETQYF.

The chain has TRBV2 and TRBJ2-3; no reliable D call. This CDR3 is 16 amino acids long. CDR1 is SNHLY and CDR2 is FYNNEI in the germline V gene. Trimming pared 2 bases from V and 4 bases from J, leaving 16 bases between. CDR3 loop: CASSESEPLRSDTQYF. In DNA form, the CDR3 reads TGTGCCAGCAGTGAATCGGAGCCATTAAGATCAGATACGCAGTATTTT.

V and J are TRBV6-5 and TRBJ2-7, with D possibly being TRBD2 (5 bases). Deletions cut 0 bases from V and 3 bases from J, with 15 bases between. The germline CDR1 and CDR2 sequences are MNHEY and SVGAGI. This CDR3 is built from 16 residues. The CDR3, as DNA: TGTGCCAGCAGTTACTCAGTCGGGGAATCCTACTACGAGCAGTACTTC. This encodes CASSYSVGESYYEQYF.

V usage is TRBV2 and J usage is TRBJ2-5; maybe TRBD2 (5 bases). This CDR3 contains 17 residues. Trimming removed 2 bases at V and 3 bases at J, with 19 bases between. Germline assignment: CDR1 SNHLY and CDR2 FYNNEI. CDR3 sequence reads: CASSEFGSTKTKETQYF. The CDR3 DNA reads as TGTGCCAGCAGTGAATTTGGTTCTACCAAGACTAAAGAGACCCAGTACTTC.

For the CDR3, the DNA is TGTGCCAGCAGTTCAGGGACAGGTGAAGCTTTCTTT. It codes for CASSSGTGEAFF. The chain recombines TRBV28 with TRBJ1-1; the match to TRBD1 covers 8 bases. Trimming took 4 bases from V and 7 from J; bases not matched to a gene: 2. CDR1 is MDHEN and CDR2 is SYDVKM in the germline V gene. CDR3 length: 12 amino acids.

Remarks on this clone: Other DNA variants within this sample encode the same CDR3. J is TRBJ1-1 and V is TRBV29-1; TRBD1 matches at 8 bases. This CDR3 comprises 13 residues. CDR1 and CDR2 (germline): SQVTM, ANQGSEA. The V segment lost 6 bases and the J segment 2 bases; nucleotides outside the gene matches: 5. The CDR3 protein is CSVPGQANTEAFF. DNA for the CDR3: TGCAGCGTGCCGGGACAGGCTAACACTGAAGCTTTCTTT.

The chain joins TRBV5-4 to TRBJ1-3, with D tentatively TRBD1 (6 bases). Germline-derived CDR1 and CDR2 are SGHNT and YYREEE (reference sequence). Between the trimmed V and J ends, which lost 7 bases and 0 bases, there was a span of 8 bases. The CDR3 consists of 13 residues. CDR3 loop: CASWDTSGNTIYF. The CDR3, as DNA: TGTGCCAGCTGGGACACCTCTGGAAACACCATATATTTT.

The chain employs TRBV11-3 and TRBJ1-4; D is ambiguous. This CDR3 has 15 amino acids. V was trimmed by 1 base and J by 6 bases, leaving 12 bases between them. Per germline, CDR1 SGHNT and CDR2 YENEEA. The CDR3 DNA reads TGTGCCAGCAGCTTAGCCAGGAACAGTCATGAAAAACTGTTTTTT. The encoded protein is CASSLARNSHEKLFF.

This CDR3 is CASSLYRGAYTGELFF. The CDR3 DNA follows: TGTGCCAGCAGCTTATACCGCGGGGCCTACACCGGGGAGCTGTTTTTT. The J gene is TRBJ2-2, the V gene TRBV7-7; possibly TRBD2 for D (6 bases). The CDR3 loop spans 16 amino acids. Per germline, CDR1 SSHAT and CDR2 FNYEAQ (reference sequence). The V end lost 2 bases, the J end lost 3 bases, and 13 bases lay between the germline ends.

The rearrangement uses TRBV2 and TRBJ1-4; TRBD1 is a possible D gene (6 bases). The CDR3 runs to 14 residues. The V end lost 6 bases, the J end lost 8 bases, and 16 bases lay between the germline ends. The germline V gene has CDR1 SNHLY and CDR2 FYNNEI. Here the CDR3 DNA reads TGTGCCAGCAGGGAACAGGGTGTAGGAGAAAAACTGTTTTTT. Protein product: CASREQGVGEKLFF. The full variable domain, in which reference TRBV2 and TRBJ1-4 provide the parts outside the CDR3, is EPEVTQTPSHQVTQMGQEVILRCVPISNHLYFYWYRQILGQKVEFLVSFYNNEISEKSEIFDDQFSVERPDGSNFTLKIRSTKLEDSAMYFCASREQGVGEKLFFGSGTQLSVL.

The rearrangement uses TRBV7-3 and TRBJ1-1; D ambiguous. Deletions cut 4 bases from V and 3 bases from J, with 12 bases between. The germline V gene encodes CDR1 SGHTA and CDR2 FQGTGA. The CDR3 consists of 14 residues. CDR3 DNA sequence: TGTGCCAGCAGCTACCGCGGCGGAGACACTGAAGCTTTCTTT. Amino acids: CASSYRGGDTEAFF.

This clone has just one count. The chain joins TRBV20-1 to TRBJ1-1; D is unresolved. Per germline, CDR1 DFQATT and CDR2 SNEGSKA (reference sequence). The CDR3 has 11 amino acids. The V end lost 4 bases, the J end lost 7 bases, and 10 bases lay between the germline ends. CDR3 residues: CSAKGGVEAFF. The CDR3 coding sequence is TGCAGTGCTAAGGGCGGGGTTGAAGCTTTCTTT.

The chain has TRBV10-3 and TRBJ2-2; D uncertain. With 6 bases removed from V and 0 bases from J, the gap between germline ends came to 8 bases. Germline values: CDR1 ENHRY, CDR2 SYGVKD. The CDR3 spans 14 residues. CDR3 amino acids: CAISDGANTGELFF. CDR3 nucleotides: TGTGCCATCAGCGACGGAGCGAACACCGGGGAGCTGTTTTTT.

V usage is TRBV11-3 and J usage is TRBJ2-7; D is uncertain. The V end was cut by 1 base, the J end by 0 bases, with 16 bases between. CDR3 length equals 17 residues. The germline V gene encodes CDR1 SGHNT and CDR2 YENEEA. CDR3 nucleotides: TGTGCCAGCAGCTTAGGAATGATCAGAGGCTCCTCCTACGAGCAGTACTTC. This sequence encodes CASSLGMIRGSSYEQYF.

V is TRBV7-3 and J is TRBJ1-2; D not certain. V was trimmed by 5 bases and J by 6 bases, leaving 13 bases between them. The germline V gene has CDR1 SGHTA and CDR2 FQGTGA. The CDR3 is made up of 13 amino acids. The CDR3: CASSLGIGNGYTF. In nucleotides, the CDR3 is TGTGCCAGCAGCCTGGGCATCGGGAATGGCTACACCTTC. Filled out from reference TRBV7-3 and TRBJ1-2, the complete variable domain reads GAGVSQTPSNKVTEKGKYVELRCDPISGHTALYWYRQSLGQGPEFLIYFQGTGAADDSGLPNDRFFAVRPEGSVSTLKIQRTERGDSAVYLCASSLGIGNGYTFGSGTRLTVV.

CDR3 loop: CASSLWAAGGTTDTQYF. CDR3 DNA: TGTGCCAGCAGTTTATGGGCTGCGGGAGGAACTACAGATACGCAGTATTTT. V usage is TRBV27 and J usage is TRBJ2-3; 8 nucleotides align to TRBD2. V shed 1 base, J shed 3 bases, and the junction held 9 bases outside the gene matches. Germline CDR1 reads MNHEY; CDR2 reads SMNVEV (reference sequence). The CDR3 extends over 17 amino acids.

The chain couples TRBV10-1 to TRBJ2-7; TRBD2 aligns across 9 bases. The CDR3 is made up of 13 amino acids. CDR1 is WNHNN, CDR2 SYGVQD, per germline (reference sequence). The J segment lost 5 bases and the V segment lost 7 bases, leaving 6 bases of the junction unmatched. As DNA, the CDR3 is TGCGCCAGCACGAGTAGCGGGAGCAACGAGCAGTACTTC. Its protein is CASTSSGSNEQYF.